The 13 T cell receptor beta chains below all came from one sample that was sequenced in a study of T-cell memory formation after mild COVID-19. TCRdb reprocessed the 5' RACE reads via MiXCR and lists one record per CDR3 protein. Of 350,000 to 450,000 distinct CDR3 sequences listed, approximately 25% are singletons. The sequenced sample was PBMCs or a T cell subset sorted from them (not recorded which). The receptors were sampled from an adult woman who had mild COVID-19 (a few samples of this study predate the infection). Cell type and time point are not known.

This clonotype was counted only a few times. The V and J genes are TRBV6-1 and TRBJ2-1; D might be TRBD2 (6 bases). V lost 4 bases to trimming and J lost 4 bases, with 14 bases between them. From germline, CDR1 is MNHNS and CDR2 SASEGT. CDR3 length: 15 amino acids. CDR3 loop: CASSGTGTVYNEQFF. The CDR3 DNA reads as TGTGCCAGCAGTGGGACCGGGACTGTGTACAATGAGCAGTTCTTC.

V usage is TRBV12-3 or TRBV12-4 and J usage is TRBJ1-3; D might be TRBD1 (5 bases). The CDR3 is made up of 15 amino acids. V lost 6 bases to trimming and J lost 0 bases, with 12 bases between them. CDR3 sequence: CASSAHDSSGNTIYF. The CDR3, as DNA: TGTGCCAGCAGCGCCCATGACAGCTCTGGAAACACCATATATTTT.

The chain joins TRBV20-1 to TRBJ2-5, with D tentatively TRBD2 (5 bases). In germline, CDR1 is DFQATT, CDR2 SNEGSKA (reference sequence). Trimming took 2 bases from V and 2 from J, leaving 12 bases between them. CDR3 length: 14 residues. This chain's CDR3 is CSARTGVSQETQYF. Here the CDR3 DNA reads TGCAGTGCTAGAACCGGGGTCTCTCAAGAGACCCAGTACTTC.

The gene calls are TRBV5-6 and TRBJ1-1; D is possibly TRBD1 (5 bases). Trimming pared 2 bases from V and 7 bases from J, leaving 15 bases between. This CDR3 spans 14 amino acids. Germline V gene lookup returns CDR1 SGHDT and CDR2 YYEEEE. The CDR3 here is CASSFRGVQGEAFF. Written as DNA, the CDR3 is TGTGCCAGCAGCTTTCGGGGGGTTCAGGGTGAAGCTTTCTTT.

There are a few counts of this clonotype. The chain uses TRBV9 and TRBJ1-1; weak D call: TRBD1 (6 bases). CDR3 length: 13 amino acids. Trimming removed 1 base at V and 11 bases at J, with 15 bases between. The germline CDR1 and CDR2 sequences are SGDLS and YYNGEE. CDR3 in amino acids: CASSVRGGGTAFF. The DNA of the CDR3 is TGTGCCAGCAGCGTAAGGGGAGGGGGTACGGCTTTCTTT.

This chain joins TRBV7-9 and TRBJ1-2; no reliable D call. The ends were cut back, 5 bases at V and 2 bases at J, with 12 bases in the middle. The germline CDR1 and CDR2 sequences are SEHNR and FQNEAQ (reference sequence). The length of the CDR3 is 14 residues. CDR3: CASSIGPTNYGYTF. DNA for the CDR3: TGTGCCAGCAGCATCGGGCCGACAAACTATGGCTACACCTTC.

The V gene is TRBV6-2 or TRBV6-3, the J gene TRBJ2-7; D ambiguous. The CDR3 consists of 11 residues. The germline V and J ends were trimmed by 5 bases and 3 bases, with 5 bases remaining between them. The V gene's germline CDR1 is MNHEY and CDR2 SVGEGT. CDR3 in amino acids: CASSHNYEQYF. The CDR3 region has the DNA TGTGCCAGCAGTCATAACTACGAGCAGTACTTC.

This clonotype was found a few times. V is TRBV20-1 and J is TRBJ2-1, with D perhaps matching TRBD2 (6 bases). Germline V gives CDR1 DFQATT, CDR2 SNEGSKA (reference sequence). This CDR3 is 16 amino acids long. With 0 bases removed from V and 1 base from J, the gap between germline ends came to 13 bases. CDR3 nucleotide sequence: TGCAGTGCTAGAGATCTTGGCGGGACTTCCTACAATGAGCAGTTCTTC. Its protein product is CSARDLGGTSYNEQFF.

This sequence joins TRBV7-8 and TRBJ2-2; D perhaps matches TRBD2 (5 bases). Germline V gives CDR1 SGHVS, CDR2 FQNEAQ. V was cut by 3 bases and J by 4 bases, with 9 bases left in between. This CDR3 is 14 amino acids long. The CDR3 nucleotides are TGTGCCAGCAGCTTCGGGGAAGTCACCGGGGAGCTGTTTTTT. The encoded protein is CASSFGEVTGELFF.

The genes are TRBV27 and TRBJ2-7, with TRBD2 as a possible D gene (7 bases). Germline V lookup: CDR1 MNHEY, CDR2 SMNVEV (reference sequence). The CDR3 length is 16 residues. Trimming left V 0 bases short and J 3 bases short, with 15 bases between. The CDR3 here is CASSLSGGGPFYEQYF. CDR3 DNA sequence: TGTGCCAGCAGTTTATCGGGGGGGGGCCCATTCTACGAGCAGTACTTC.

DNA of the CDR3: TGTGCCAGCAGCTTCGGGGCGGGATCCGGTGAGCAGTTCTTC. This gives the protein CASSFGAGSGEQFF. This rearrangement joins TRBV5-6 to TRBJ2-1; tentatively, D is TRBD2 (6 bases). CDR3 length equals 14 residues. The ends were cut back, 2 bases at V and 9 bases at J, with 15 bases in the middle. Per germline, CDR1 SGHDT and CDR2 YYEEEE.

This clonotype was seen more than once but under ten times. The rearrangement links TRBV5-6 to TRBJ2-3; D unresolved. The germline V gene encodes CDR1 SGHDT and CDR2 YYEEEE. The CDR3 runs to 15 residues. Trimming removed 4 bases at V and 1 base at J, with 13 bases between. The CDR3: CASSLGARRTDTQYF. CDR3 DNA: TGTGCCAGCAGCCTCGGCGCGCGACGCACAGATACGCAGTATTTT.

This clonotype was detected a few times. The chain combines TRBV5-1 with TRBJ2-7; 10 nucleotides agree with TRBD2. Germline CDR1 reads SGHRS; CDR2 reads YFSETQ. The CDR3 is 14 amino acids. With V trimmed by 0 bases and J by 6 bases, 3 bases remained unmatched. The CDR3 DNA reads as TGCGCCAGCAGCTTGGATCTAGCGGGAGTCGAGCAGTACTTC. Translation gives CASSLDLAGVEQYF. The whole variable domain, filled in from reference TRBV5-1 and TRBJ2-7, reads KAGVTQTPRYLIKTRGQQVTLSCSPISGHRSVSWYQQTPGQGLQFLFEYFSETQRNKGNFPGRFSGRQFSNSRSEMNVSTLELGDSALYLCASSLDLAGVEQYFGPGTRLTVT.